These 10 T cell receptor beta chains were all obtained from the same sample, sequenced in a study of post-analysis software for immune sequencing data. Sequencing libraries made from TCR beta cDNA carried unique molecular identifiers. TCRdb reprocessed the PCR reads with MiXCR, giving one entry per CDR3 protein. Seen here are roughly 580,000 distinct CDR3 sequences, 44% observed once, and the top ten hold under 2%. These TCRs' antigens remain unknown. Study observations and caveats: Comparison of patients with controls showed five TRBV segments more frequent in patients, TRBV5-6, TRBV5-1 and TRBV20-1 among them.

The specimen sequenced was blood. The source of these receptors is a girl aged 5 to 17 with multiple sclerosis.

Only a few counts were recorded for this clonotype. This chain connects TRBV6-1 to TRBJ2-1; 7 bases match TRBD2. Trimming removed 4 bases from V and 7 bases from J; junction bases left unmatched: 19. CDR1 is MNHNS, CDR2 SASEGT, per germline. The CDR3 extends over 18 amino acids. CDR3 region: CASSGKSPIAGGGNEQFF. The CDR3 DNA follows: TGTGCCAGCAGTGGCAAGTCTCCGATAGCGGGTGGGGGGAATGAGCAGTTCTTC.

A few counts support this clonotype. J is TRBJ2-7 and V is TRBV7-2, with 7 bases matching TRBD2. The length of the CDR3 is 16 residues. V shed 5 bases, J shed 3 bases, and the junction held 13 bases outside the gene matches. The germline gives CDR1 SGHTA, CDR2 FQGNSA. CDR3 sequence reads: CASSPTDGAGFYEQYF. The CDR3 DNA follows: TGTGCCAGCAGCCCGACGGATGGAGCGGGATTCTACGAGCAGTACTTC. The full variable domain, its missing parts supplied by reference TRBV7-2 and TRBJ2-7, is GAGVSQSPSNKVTEKGKDVELRCDPISGHTALYWYRQSLGQGLEFLIYFQGNSAPDKSGLPSDRFSAERTGGSVSTLTIQRTQQEDSAVYLCASSPTDGAGFYEQYFGPGTRLTVT.

The rearrangement joins TRBV2 to TRBJ2-7; 15 nucleotides agree with TRBD2. This CDR3 comprises 18 residues. V lost 5 bases, J lost 2 bases, and 10 bases stayed unmatched. From germline, CDR1 is SNHLY and CDR2 FYNNEI. CDR3 in DNA: TGTGCCAGCAGTCGCACTCGGACTAGCGGGAGGGCCGCCTACGAGCAGTACTTC. It is translated as CASSRTRTSGRAAYEQYF.

This chain links TRBV9 with TRBJ2-3; D remains unclear. The germline V gene has CDR1 SGDLS and CDR2 YYNGEE. CDR3 size: 11 residues. V gave up 3 bases and J gave up 6 bases, with 5 bases separating them. The CDR3 sequence: CASSDEDTQYF. CDR3 DNA sequence: TGTGCCAGCAGCGATGAGGATACGCAGTATTTT.

The chain recombines TRBV6-6 with TRBJ2-1; the match to TRBD1 covers 10 bases. Germline V lookup: CDR1 MNHNY, CDR2 SVGAGI (reference sequence). The CDR3 runs 15 residues. The junction had 8 bases not matched to a gene; V was cut back by 4 bases and J by 8 bases. The CDR3 region has the DNA TGTGCCAGCAGTTCCCGGGACAGGGGTTTGGATGAGCAGTTCTTC. This encodes CASSSRDRGLDEQFF.

The chain couples TRBV7-6 to TRBJ2-1; no clear D. Trimming stripped 1 base from V and 8 bases from J, with 9 bases between. The CDR3 loop spans 13 amino acids. Germline V gene lookup returns CDR1 SGHVS and CDR2 FNYEAQ. The CDR3 region has the DNA TGTGCCAGCAGCTTAGAGGGCTGGTATGAGCAGTTCTTC. Residues: CASSLEGWYEQFF.

The chain has TRBV4-1 and TRBJ1-6; no definite D call. V lost 3 bases to trimming and J lost 7 bases, with 16 bases between them. Germline values: CDR1 MGHRA, CDR2 YSYEKL. The CDR3 contains 16 residues. Here the CDR3 DNA reads TGCGCCAGCAGCCAGCTGGAAAACCCCGGGAATTCACCCCTCCACTTT. Amino acids: CASSQLENPGNSPLHF.

This clonotype was seen a few times. The junction and the germline gene differ at one end; a read error may be behind it. The rearrangement joins TRBV10-3 to TRBJ2-1, with a weak D call TRBD2 (5 bases). The CDR3 sequence is 15 residues long. Germline values: CDR1 ENHRY, CDR2 SYGVKD. CDR3 DNA sequence: TGTGCCGTCAGTGAGCTGAGGGAGTTCGACAATGAGCAGTTCTTC. This sequence encodes CAVSELREFDNEQFF.

This clonotype was observed a handful of times. The chain is built from TRBV4-1 and TRBJ2-7; 9 nucleotides align to TRBD2. The CDR3 runs to 11 residues. Per the germline V gene, CDR1 is MGHRA and CDR2 is YSYEKL. V shed 6 bases and J 11 bases; nucleotides not matched to a gene: 5. CDR3 sequence (DNA): TGCGCCAGCAGAGGTAAGCGGGGGGAGTACTTC. Translated: CASRGKRGEYF.

The J gene is TRBJ2-6, the V gene TRBV7-6; D ambiguous. The CDR3 is 15 residues long. Trimming removed 8 bases from V and 2 bases from J, with 13 bases in between. Germline V gene lookup returns CDR1 SGHVS and CDR2 FNYEAQ. The CDR3 DNA sequence: TGTGCCAGCGTCCAGGTGTGGGCTGGGGCCAACGTCCTGACTTTC. This gives the protein CASVQVWAGANVLTF.